Each of the 7 T cell receptor beta chains below was sequenced from the same sample in a study of OX40 agonist ivuxolimab in advanced cancers. This table comes from immunoSEQ multiplex PCR, and its TCRdb copy is limited to in-frame clones, with some not included. Of more than 55,000 clones in the sample, roughly 89% are singletons; the top ten hold roughly an eighth. The source material was CD4+ or CD8+ T cells sorted from blood, sampled in a trial of the OX40 agonist ivuxolimab. These receptors all come from an adult with an advanced solid tumor such as melanoma, head and neck, liver or kidney cancer.

CDR3 region: CASSKVLSWDSSYEQYF. The CDR3 DNA follows: TGCGCCAGCAGCAAGGTCCTAAGTTGGGACAGCTCCTACGAGCAGTACTTC. The chain uses TRBV4-1 and TRBJ2-7; 7 bases align to TRBD1. With 5 bases clipped from V and 0 bases from J, the junction kept 13 bases outside the gene matches. The CDR3 covers 17 residues. Germline V gives CDR1 MGHRA, CDR2 YSYEKL.

This clone is deemed medium-sized. Other DNA sequences in this specimen translate into the identical CDR3. The chain recombines TRBV6-1 with TRBJ2-7; D call uncertain. The CDR3 is 13 amino acids. CDR1 is MNHNS and CDR2 is SASEGT in the germline V gene. The V end lost 6 bases, the J end lost 2 bases, and 11 bases lay between the germline ends. CDR3 sequence reads: CASRGGSTYEQYF. CDR3 in DNA: TGTGCCAGCAGGGGCGGCTCAACCTACGAGCAGTACTTC.

V is TRBV6-6 and J is TRBJ1-5; maybe TRBD1 (6 bases). Germline V gene sequence: CDR1 MNHNY, CDR2 SVGAGI (reference sequence). This CDR3 has 14 amino acids. The V end lost 5 bases, the J end lost 1 base, and 9 bases lay between the germline ends. As DNA, the CDR3 is TGTGCCAGCAGTCCCGGACAGAGCAATCAGCCCCAGCATTTT. Translating gives CASSPGQSNQPQHF.

The chain is built from TRBV28 and TRBJ2-5; 7 nucleotides agree with TRBD1. Germline V lookup: CDR1 MDHEN, CDR2 SYDVKM. V dropped 7 bases and J dropped 2; count of bases not matched to a gene: 10. The CDR3 has 15 amino acids. Here the CDR3 reads CASKVPTGPQETQYF. The CDR3 region has the DNA TGTGCCAGCAAAGTCCCGACAGGGCCACAAGAGACCCAGTACTTC.

The chain links TRBV9 to TRBJ1-3; a possible D gene is TRBD1 (6 bases). The germline V gene has CDR1 SGDLS and CDR2 YYNGEE. The CDR3 extends over 16 amino acids. V was pared by 0 bases and J by 1 base, with 11 bases between. Here the CDR3 reads CASSVVGGLSGNTIYF. DNA of the CDR3: TGTGCCAGCAGCGTAGTGGGGGGGCTTTCTGGAAACACCATATATTTT.

This rearrangement joins TRBV29-1 to TRBJ1-1; no clear D. The CDR3 runs 13 residues. CDR1 and CDR2 (germline): SQVTM, ANQGSEA. V was clipped by 6 bases and J by 4 bases, with 15 bases between them. The CDR3 here is CSVEKGMGTEAFF. The CDR3 nucleotides are TGCAGCGTCGAAAAGGGCATGGGCACTGAAGCTTTCTTT.

This sequence joins TRBV5-4 and TRBJ2-3, with D maybe TRBD1 (5 bases). The CDR3 covers 15 residues. Germline V CDR1 and CDR2: SGHNT, YYREEE (reference sequence). The V end was cut by 2 bases, the J end by 1 base, with 11 bases between. CDR3: CASSLRGWGTDTQYF. The CDR3 nucleotides are TGTGCCAGCAGCTTAAGGGGCTGGGGCACAGATACGCAGTATTTT.